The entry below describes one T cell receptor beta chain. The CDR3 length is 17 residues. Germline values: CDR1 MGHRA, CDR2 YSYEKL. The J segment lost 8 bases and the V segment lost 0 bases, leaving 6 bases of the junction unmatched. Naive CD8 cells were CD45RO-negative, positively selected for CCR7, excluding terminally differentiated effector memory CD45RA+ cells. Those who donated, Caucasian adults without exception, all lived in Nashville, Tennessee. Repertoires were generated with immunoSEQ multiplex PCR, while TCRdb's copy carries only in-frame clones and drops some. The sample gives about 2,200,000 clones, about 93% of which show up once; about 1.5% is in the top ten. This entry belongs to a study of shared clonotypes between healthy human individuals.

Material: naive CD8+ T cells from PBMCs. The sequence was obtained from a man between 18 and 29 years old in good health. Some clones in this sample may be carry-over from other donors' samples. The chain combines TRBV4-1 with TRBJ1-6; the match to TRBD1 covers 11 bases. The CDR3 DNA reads TGCGCCAGCAGCCAAGAGGACAGGGGGCGCTTTGATTCACCCCTCCACTTT. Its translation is CASSQEDRGRFDSPLHF.